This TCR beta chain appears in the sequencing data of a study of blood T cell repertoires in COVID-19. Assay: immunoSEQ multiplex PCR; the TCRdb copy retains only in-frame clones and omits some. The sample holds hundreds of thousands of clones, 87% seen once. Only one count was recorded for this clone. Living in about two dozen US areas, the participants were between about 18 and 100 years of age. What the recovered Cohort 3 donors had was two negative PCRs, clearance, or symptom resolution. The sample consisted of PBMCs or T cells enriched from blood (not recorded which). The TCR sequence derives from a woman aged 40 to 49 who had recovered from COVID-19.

CDR3 DNA sequence: TGTGCCAGCAGTACCCGCCGGTATGGCGAGCAGTACTTC. Protein product: CASSTRRYGEQYF. The J gene is TRBJ2-7, the V gene TRBV12-3 or TRBV12-4; D not resolved. V gave up 5 bases and J gave up 6 bases, with 14 bases separating them. The CDR3 runs to 13 residues.